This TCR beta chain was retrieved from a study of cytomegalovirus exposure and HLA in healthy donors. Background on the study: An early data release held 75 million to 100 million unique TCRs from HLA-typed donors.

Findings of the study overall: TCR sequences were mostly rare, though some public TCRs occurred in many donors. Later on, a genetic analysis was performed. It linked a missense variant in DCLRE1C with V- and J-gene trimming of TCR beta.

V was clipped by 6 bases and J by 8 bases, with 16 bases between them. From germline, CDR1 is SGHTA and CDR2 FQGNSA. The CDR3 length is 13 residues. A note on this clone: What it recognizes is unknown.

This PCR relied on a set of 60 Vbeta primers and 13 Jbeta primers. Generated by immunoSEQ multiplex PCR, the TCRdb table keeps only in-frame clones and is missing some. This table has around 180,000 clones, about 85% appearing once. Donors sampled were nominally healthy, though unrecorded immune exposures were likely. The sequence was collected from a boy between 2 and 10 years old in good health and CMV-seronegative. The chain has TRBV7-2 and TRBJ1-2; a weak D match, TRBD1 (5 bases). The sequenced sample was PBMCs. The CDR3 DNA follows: TGTGCCAGCAGTACGGGACTGCCCCGAGGCTACACCTTC. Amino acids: CASSTGLPRGYTF.